Each of the 25 T cell receptor beta chains below was sequenced from the same sample in a study of chemoradiotherapy in HPV16-positive cancers. TCRdb's copy holds only in-frame clones and misses some; the assay was immunoSEQ multiplex PCR. The data show about a thousand clones, approximately 90% seen once. The sequencing used tumor tissue, collected from a patient who underwent chemoradiotherapy. The receptors were gathered from a human donor with HPV-associated anogenital cancer.

The CDR3 coding sequence is TGTGCCATCAGTTTCACCGGGACAGGGAAAACTGAAGCTTTCTTT. It codes for CAISFTGTGKTEAFF. J is TRBJ1-1 and V is TRBV10-3; 9 positions agree with TRBD1. The V segment lost 5 bases and the J segment 5 bases; nucleotides outside the gene matches: 9. The length of the CDR3 is 15 residues. Germline CDR1 and CDR2: ENHRY and SYGVKD.

The rearrangement joins TRBV11-2 to TRBJ2-7, with 11 bases lining up with TRBD1. J lost 2 bases, V lost 5 bases, and 5 bases had no gene match. Germline values: CDR1 SGHAT, CDR2 FQNNGV. The CDR3 totals 15 residues. Written as DNA, the CDR3 is TGTGCCAGCAGCCATGGGACAGGGGGTCCCTACGAGCAGTACTTC. As protein: CASSHGTGGPYEQYF.

The chain combines TRBV11-2 with TRBJ1-1; the D gene is possibly TRBD1 (5 bases). Germline CDR1 and CDR2: SGHAT and FQNNGV. This CDR3 region has 12 residues. Trimming shortened V by 4 bases and J by 8 bases, and 11 bases separated the two germline ends. As DNA, the CDR3 is TGTGCCAGCAGCTCCAGGAGGACAGAAGCTTTCTTT. Its translation: CASSSRRTEAFF.

This sequence joins TRBV30 and TRBJ1-4, with D hard to call. CDR3 length: 13 residues. V lost 6 bases and J lost 8, with 16 bases in between. Germline CDR1 GTSNPN, CDR2 SVGIG (reference sequence). The CDR3 nucleotides read TGTGCCTGCGGCCGGCAGGCAAGAGAAAAACTGTTTTTT. Translation gives CACGRQAREKLFF.

This chain uses TRBV19 with TRBJ2-4; 7 bases map to TRBD1. From germline, CDR1 is LNHDA and CDR2 SQIVND (reference sequence). Germline trimming cut 3 bases from V and 7 bases from J; bases unmatched to any gene: 12. The length of the CDR3 is 16 residues. The CDR3 here is CASSIRGTGTENIQYF. CDR3 in DNA: TGTGCCAGTAGTATCAGGGGGACCGGGACAGAGAACATTCAGTACTTC.

The chain is built from TRBV19 and TRBJ2-7; 7 nucleotides align to TRBD2. There are 15 residues in the CDR3. The junction had 13 bases not matched to a gene; V was cut back by 8 bases and J by 3 bases. The germline gives CDR1 LNHDA, CDR2 SQIVND (reference sequence). CDR3 coding DNA: TGTGCCAGTCGCCCAAGCCCGGGGAGGGTCTACGAGCAGTACTTC. This translates into CASRPSPGRVYEQYF.

Here the CDR3 DNA reads TGTGCCAGCTCACCCGGTAGCGGGAGCTCCTACAATGAGCAGTTCTTC. This translates into CASSPGSGSSYNEQFF. The chain links TRBV18 to TRBJ2-1, with 9 bases fitting TRBD2. Germline loops: CDR1 KGHSH, CDR2 LQKENI. Trimming at V came to 3 bases and at J to 0 bases, leaving 3 bases not matched to a gene. The CDR3 runs to 16 residues.

The genes are TRBV5-6 and TRBJ2-1; no clear D gene. The CDR3 is 14 amino acids. Germline V CDR1 and CDR2: SGHDT, YYEEEE. With 0 bases removed from V and 6 bases from J, the gap between germline ends came to 10 bases. The CDR3 region is CASSLVGPSNEQFF. The CDR3, as DNA: TGTGCCAGCAGCTTGGTCGGTCCCTCCAATGAGCAGTTCTTC. Looking up the rest from reference TRBV5-6 and TRBJ2-1 gives the full variable domain: DAGVTQSPTHLIKTRGQQVTLRCSPKSGHDTVSWYQQALGQGPQFIFQYYEEEERQRGNFPDRFSGHQFPNYSSELNVNALLLGDSALYLCASSLVGPSNEQFFGPGTRLTVL.

The gene calls are TRBV28 and TRBJ1-4; no clear D gene. V was cut by 7 bases and J by 4 bases, with 16 bases left in between. Germline values: CDR1 MDHEN, CDR2 SYDVKM. This CDR3 region has 15 residues. The CDR3 reads CASTQVGVSNEKLFF. The CDR3 DNA reads TGTGCCAGCACCCAGGTCGGGGTTAGTAATGAAAAACTGTTTTTT.

V and J are TRBV4-3 and TRBJ2-7; 10 nucleotides agree with TRBD1. Trimming cost V 0 bases and J 5 bases; bases outside gene matches: 10. This CDR3 has 17 residues. Germline CDR1 LGHNA, CDR2 YSLEER. Here the CDR3 DNA reads TGCGCCAGCAGCCAAGAGATTCCGGGACAGGGGAGGGACGAGCAGTACTTC. It is translated as CASSQEIPGQGRDEQYF.

The chain carries TRBV2 and TRBJ1-2, with D unclear. Germline V lookup: CDR1 SNHLY, CDR2 FYNNEI. The CDR3 has 14 residues. Trimming stripped 5 bases from V and 0 bases from J, with 10 bases between. The CDR3 is CASSNRLTNYGYTF. As DNA, the CDR3 is TGTGCCAGCAGTAACAGACTTACTAACTATGGCTACACCTTC.

The chain is built from TRBV28 and TRBJ2-3; 11 bases match TRBD2. Trimming cost V 5 bases and J 4 bases; bases outside gene matches: 5. The germline V gene encodes CDR1 MDHEN and CDR2 SYDVKM. This CDR3 has 15 residues. The CDR3 region is CASSETSGIPDTQYF. The DNA for the CDR3 is TGTGCCAGCAGTGAGACTAGCGGGATACCAGATACGCAGTATTTT.

This clone was recorded only once. The genes are TRBV6-5 and TRBJ1-3, with D possibly TRBD1 on 6 matching bases. This CDR3 is built from 16 residues. Germline CDR1 is MNHEY and CDR2 is SVGAGI. Between the trimmed V and J ends, which lost 0 bases and 3 bases, there was a span of 12 bases. CDR3 amino acids: CASSYSGQGLGNTIYF. DNA for the CDR3: TGTGCCAGCAGTTACTCGGGGCAGGGGCTTGGAAACACCATATATTTT.

This chain links TRBV6-4 with TRBJ2-2; the D is unclear. Per germline, CDR1 MRHNA and CDR2 SNTAGT. The CDR3 has 13 amino acids. The ends were cut back, 2 bases at V and 3 bases at J, with 4 bases in the middle. CDR3 sequence (DNA): TGTGCCAGCAGTGACAGGGACACCGGGGAGCTGTTTTTT. Translated: CASSDRDTGELFF.

V usage is TRBV9 and J usage is TRBJ1-3; 7 nucleotides align to TRBD1. V lost 0 bases, J lost 0 bases, and 6 bases stayed unmatched. The CDR3 runs 17 residues. CDR1 and CDR2 from the germline V gene are SGDLS and YYNGEE. This CDR3 is CASSVEGGFTSGNTIYF. CDR3 bases: TGTGCCAGCAGCGTAGAAGGGGGCTTCACCTCTGGAAACACCATATATTTT. Together with reference TRBV9 and TRBJ1-3, the CDR3 gives the full variable domain: DSGVTQTPKHLITATGQRVTLRCSPRSGDLSVYWYQQSLDQGLQFLIQYYNGEERAKGNILERFSAQQFPDLHSELNLSSLELGDSALYFCASSVEGGFTSGNTIYFGEGSWLTVV.

This clone occurred once. The chain is built from TRBV2 and TRBJ1-5; TRBD1 matches at 7 bases. This CDR3 region has 15 residues. J lost 4 bases, V lost 6 bases, and 9 bases had no gene match. CDR1 is SNHLY and CDR2 is FYNNEI in the germline V gene. CDR3 residues: CASSGGGGENQPQHF. The DNA for the CDR3 is TGTGCCAGCAGCGGTGGAGGGGGCGAAAATCAGCCCCAGCATTTT.

The V and J genes are TRBV12-2 and TRBJ2-3; the table assigns TRBD2, which was not confirmed against the DNA. TRBV12-2 is assigned pseudogene status. This CDR3 spans 14 amino acids. CDR3 in amino acids: CASRLGRGTDTQYF. The CDR3 DNA reads as TGTGCAAGTCGCTTAGGAAGAGGCACAGATACGCAGTATTTT.

The chain employs TRBV19 and TRBJ1-5; 8 nucleotides agree with TRBD1. Germline lookup yields CDR1 LNHDA and CDR2 SQIVND (reference sequence). V lost 3 bases, J lost 0 bases, and 4 bases stayed unmatched. This CDR3 has 16 residues. The DNA for the CDR3 is TGTGCCAGTAGTATGAGGACAGGGTATAGCAATCAGCCCCAGCATTTT. The encoded protein is CASSMRTGYSNQPQHF.

V is TRBV7-2 and J is TRBJ2-7, with D perhaps matching TRBD2 (6 bases). Trimming removed 6 bases at V and 0 bases at J, with 15 bases between. Germline V gene lookup returns CDR1 SGHTA and CDR2 FQGNSA. The CDR3 loop spans 15 amino acids. This CDR3 is CASRRRGVSSYEQYF. The CDR3 DNA reads as TGTGCCAGCAGAAGGAGGGGAGTTAGCTCCTACGAGCAGTACTTC.

The CDR3 is CASSAKWDTGELFF. The DNA of the CDR3 is TGTGCCAGCAGTGCCAAATGGGACACCGGGGAGCTGTTTTTT. The rearrangement uses TRBV6-1 and TRBJ2-2; unclear D gene. Trimming removed 4 bases from V and 3 bases from J, with 9 bases in between. In germline, CDR1 is MNHNS, CDR2 SASEGT. CDR3 length: 14 amino acids.

V is TRBV2 and J is TRBJ2-5; the D is unclear. The CDR3 sequence is 14 residues long. Germline CDR1 is SNHLY and CDR2 is FYNNEI. V lost 0 bases and J lost 4, with 9 bases in between. CDR3 amino acids: CASSEATLGETQYF. CDR3 DNA sequence: TGTGCCAGCAGTGAAGCTACACTCGGAGAGACCCAGTACTTC.

V and J are TRBV30 and TRBJ2-1, with D maybe TRBD2 (8 bases). Germline V gene lookup returns CDR1 GTSNPN and CDR2 SVGIG (reference sequence). V gave up 1 base and J gave up 9 bases, with 13 bases separating them. This CDR3 spans 13 amino acids. The CDR3 spells CAWSGRGDSEQFF. The CDR3, as DNA: TGTGCCTGGAGTGGGCGGGGGGACAGTGAGCAGTTCTTC.

Written as DNA, the CDR3 is TGCAGCTTGAGCGGGGGCAGCACAGATACGCAGTATTTT. The encoded protein is CSLSGGSTDTQYF. The rearrangement links TRBV29-1 to TRBJ2-3; 8 nucleotides align to TRBD2. Germline V CDR1 and CDR2: SQVTM, ANQGSEA. This CDR3 spans 13 amino acids. J lost 0 bases, V lost 8 bases, and 4 bases had no gene match.

The chain has TRBV16 and TRBJ2-5; 7 bases are shared with TRBD2. The J call may be in error: the DNA end matches TRBJ2-7 better. The CDR3 contains 15 residues. CDR1 and CDR2 from the germline V gene are KGHSY and FQNENV. Here the CDR3 DNA reads TGTGCCAGCAGCCAATCGAATCCTCTAGCGGACGAGCAGTACTTC. It codes for CASSQSNPLADEQYF.

A few counts support this clone. The J gene is TRBJ2-5, the V gene TRBV5-1; unclear D gene. V lost 5 bases to trimming and J lost 5 bases, with 7 bases between them. Germline V CDR1 and CDR2: SGHRS, YFSETQ. CDR3 length equals 11 residues. CDR3 nucleotides: TGCGCCAGCAGTCAGAAGGAGACCCAGTACTTC. This gives the protein CASSQKETQYF.